This T cell receptor beta chain comes out of a study of T cells after yellow fever vaccination. Study-wide results and limits: Post-booster repertoires contained most primary-vaccination clones again (about 95% CD4, about 90% CD8). Within FACS-sorted repertoires, abundant clonotypes contaminating from the bulk population could be present.

For TCR, cDNA came from 5'RACE template switching, which added a universal primer site and UMIs. Via MiXCR, TCRdb re-called the 5' RACE reads, giving one row per CDR3 protein. The table shows hundreds of thousands of distinct CDR3 sequences, with around 20% occurring only once. V was trimmed by 2 bases and J by 0 bases, leaving 7 bases between them. Germline V gives CDR1 DFQATT, CDR2 SNEGSKA (reference sequence). The CDR3 is 13 amino acids. There are many counts of this clonotype. Its antigen is unidentified. The receptor was derived from a man in his late teens or twenties who received the YFV17D yellow fever vaccine. The input for sequencing was PBMCs, taken before the yellow fever booster vaccination. The gene calls are TRBV20-1 and TRBJ1-2; TRBD1 is a possible D gene (5 bases). The CDR3 DNA reads as TGCAGTGCTAGATCGGGGGCTAACTATGGCTACACCTTC. This translates into CSARSGANYGYTF.